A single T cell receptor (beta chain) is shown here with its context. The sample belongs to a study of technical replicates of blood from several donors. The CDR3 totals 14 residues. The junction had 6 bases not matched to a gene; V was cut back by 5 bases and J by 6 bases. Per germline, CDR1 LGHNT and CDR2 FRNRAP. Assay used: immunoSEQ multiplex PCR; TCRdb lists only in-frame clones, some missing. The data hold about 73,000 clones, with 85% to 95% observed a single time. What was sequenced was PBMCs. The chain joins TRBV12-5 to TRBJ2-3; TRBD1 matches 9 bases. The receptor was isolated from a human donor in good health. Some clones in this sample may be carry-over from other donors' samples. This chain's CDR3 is CASGPTDRGDTQYF. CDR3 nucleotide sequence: TGTGCTAGTGGTCCTACCGACAGGGGGGATACGCAGTATTTT.